Listed below are T cell receptor beta chains from one sample, sequenced in a study of cytomegalovirus exposure and HLA in healthy donors. The assay was immunoSEQ multiplex PCR, and TCRdb's table has in-frame clones only and misses some. The sample records 200,000 or so clones, just over 90% being singletons. The sample was PBMCs. The source of these receptors is a woman aged 18 to 35 in good health and CMV-seronegative. The CDR3 runs from the conserved cysteine through the conserved F or W. D genes are given only for firm matches. Rows may omit the clone size; those that give it use once, few, many or a size class.

.	.	TRBJ1-2	TRBV7-6	CASSPLTSGPLNYGYTF	TGTGCCAGCAGCCCACTAACTTCAGGGCCCTTGAACTATGGCTACACCTTC
.	TRBD1	TRBJ2-2	TRBV7-3	CASSLRDSTGELFF	TGTGCCAGCAGCTTAAGGGACAGTACCGGGGAGCTGTTTTTT
.	.	TRBJ1-4	TRBV5-1	CASSFIPDSVEKLFF	TGCGCCAGCAGCTTTATTCCGGACAGCGTTGAAAAACTGTTTTTT
.	.	TRBJ1-2	TRBV28	CASSLEMADYGYTF	TGTGCCAGCAGTTTGGAGATGGCGGACTATGGCTACACCTTC
.	TRBD2	TRBJ2-3	TRBV6-5	CASSYSNAGAGDTQYF	TGTGCCAGCAGTTACTCGAACGCGGGAGCCGGAGATACGCAGTATTTT
.	.	TRBJ2-3	TRBV5-1	CASSFRSSTDTQYF	TGCGCCAGCAGCTTTCGGTCTAGCACAGATACGCAGTATTTT
.	TRBD2	TRBJ2-7	TRBV19	CASSIRLAGKYFIEQYF	TGTGCCAGTAGTATCAGACTAGCGGGAAAATACTTCATCGAGCAGTACTTC
.	.	TRBJ2-3	TRBV6-1	CASSSTPAATDTQYF	TGTGCCAGCAGTTCCACCCCAGCGGCCACAGATACGCAGTATTTT
few	.	TRBJ2-7	TRBV4-1	CASSQFFPDTYSYEQYF	TGCGCCAGCAGCCAATTCTTTCCGGACACCTACTCCTACGAGCAGTACTTC
.	TRBD2	TRBJ2-7	TRBV2	CASKRLAGDISYEQYF	TGTGCCAGCAAAAGGCTAGCGGGAGATATCTCCTACGAGCAGTACTTC
few	.	TRBJ2-7	TRBV4-2	CASSQGAGYEQYF	TGTGCCAGCAGCCAAGGAGCCGGCTACGAGCAGTACTTC
.	.	TRBJ2-7	TRBV11-2	CASSGSGVEQYF	TGTGCCAGCAGCGGTAGTGGAGTGGAGCAGTACTTC
many	TRBD1	TRBJ1-1	TRBV19	CASSAGGSSNTEAFF	TGTGCCAGTAGTGCAGGGGGCTCTTCAAACACTGAAGCTTTCTTT
.	.	TRBJ2-3	TRBV7-3	CASSPSGSVTDTQYF	TGTGCCAGCAGCCCAAGCGGGTCGGTCACAGATACGCAGTATTTT
.	.	TRBJ1-6	TRBV27	CASSLGRSSPLHF	TGTGCCAGCAGTTTAGGGAGGAGTTCACCCCTCCACTTT
.	TRBD1	TRBJ2-7	TRBV6-5	CASRTIRDRTYEQYF	TGTGCCAGCAGAACTATCCGGGACAGGACCTACGAGCAGTACTTC
.	TRBD1	TRBJ2-1	TRBV15	CATSRAGTGGGEQFF	TGTGCCACCAGCAGAGCCGGGACAGGGGGAGGTGAGCAGTTCTTC
.	.	TRBJ2-5	TRBV4-1	CASSQVGASGRTQYF	TGCGCCAGCAGCCAAGTGGGAGCTAGTGGGCGGACCCAGTACTTC
.	TRBD2	TRBJ2-5	TRBV5-6	CASSFGGGRETQYF	TGTGCCAGCAGCTTTGGGGGGGGACGAGAGACCCAGTACTTC
.	TRBD1	TRBJ1-1	TRBV7-2	CASSRGQGVPEAFF	TGTGCCAGCAGCCGGGGGCAGGGGGTTCCTGAAGCTTTCTTT
few	.	TRBJ2-7	TRBV7-9	CASSSYTAAEQYF	TGTGCCAGCAGCTCCTACACAGCGGCCGAGCAGTACTTC
.	TRBD1	TRBJ1-2	TRBV29-1	CSVETGGFRLDGYTF	TGCAGCGTTGAAACAGGGGGCTTTAGGCTAGATGGCTACACCTTC
.	.	TRBJ2-7	TRBV2	CASIPLGSGEQYF	TGTGCCAGCATTCCCCTCGGGAGCGGCGAGCAGTACTTC
.	TRBD1	TRBJ2-7	TRBV6-5	CASSNRDRTYEQYF	TGTGCCAGCAGTAACCGGGACAGAACCTACGAGCAGTACTTC
.	TRBD2	TRBJ2-1	TRBV4-1	CASSQSLGLAGSNEQFF	TGCGCCAGCAGCCAATCCTTGGGACTAGCGGGGAGCAATGAGCAGTTCTTC
.	.	TRBJ2-2	TRBV11-2	CAGTRSGELFF	TGTGCCGGAACTAGGTCCGGGGAGCTGTTTTTT
.	.	TRBJ2-7	TRBV30	CAWRTYGSTYEQYF	TGTGCCTGGAGGACGTACGGGAGCACCTACGAGCAGTACTTC
.	TRBD1	TRBJ1-2	TRBV14	CASSGRGPVYGYTF	TGTGCCAGCAGCGGCAGGGGGCCGGTCTATGGCTACACCTTC
.	TRBD1	TRBJ1-2	TRBV25-1	CASSATTGGDGYTF	TGTGCCAGCAGTGCTACCACAGGGGGCGATGGCTACACCTTC
.	.	TRBJ1-2	TRBV6-6	CASSVDRINGYTF	TGTGCCAGCAGTGTGGACAGAATAAATGGCTACACCTTC
.	TRBD1	TRBJ1-1	TRBV11-2	CASRPGGSTEAFF	TGTGCCAGCAGGCCAGGGGGAAGCACTGAAGCTTTCTTT
.	TRBD1	TRBJ2-5	TRBV7-3	CASSFAPQGAQYF	TGTGCCAGCAGCTTCGCACCACAGGGGGCCCAGTACTTC
.	.	TRBJ1-3	TRBV7-2	CASNPTGGNTIYF	TGTGCCAGCAACCCGACAGGAGGAAACACCATATATTTT
.	TRBD2	TRBJ2-7	TRBV27	CASRASGSLNSYEQYF	TGTGCCAGCAGGGCTAGCGGGAGCCTAAACTCCTACGAGCAGTACTTC
.	TRBD1	TRBJ2-7	TRBV29-1	CSVSTPGQGAGEQYF	TGCAGCGTTTCTACTCCGGGACAGGGGGCTGGAGAGCAGTACTTC
.	.	TRBJ2-5	TRBV25-1	CASSSRETQYF	TGTGCCAGCAGTTCTCGGGAGACCCAGTACTTC
.	.	TRBJ1-4	TRBV5-1	CASSLGPGALSEKLFF	TGCGCCAGCAGCTTGGGGCCAGGTGCCCTTAGTGAAAAACTGTTTTTT
.	.	TRBJ1-2	TRBV5-1	CASSLVGLNYGYTF	TGCGCCAGCAGCTTGGTGGGACTAAACTATGGCTACACCTTC
few	.	TRBJ1-2	TRBV10-3	CAISSGTNDGYTF	TGTGCCATCAGTTCCGGGACAAATGATGGCTACACCTTC
.	TRBD1	TRBJ1-2	TRBV6-1	CATGQGNGYTF	TGTGCCACCGGACAGGGAAATGGCTACACCTTC
.	TRBD1	TRBJ1-2	TRBV11-2	CASSPTGDGYTF	TGTGCCAGCAGCCCTACAGGGGATGGCTACACCTTC
.	.	TRBJ2-5	TRBV19	CASSILGGGVSETQYF	TGTGCCAGTAGCATCCTCGGTGGAGGGGTTTCGGAGACCCAGTACTTC
once	TRBD2	TRBJ2-7	TRBV10-1	CASSDGGLRYEQYF	TGCGCCAGCAGTGACGGGGGGTTGCGGTACGAGCAGTACTTC
.	.	TRBJ1-3	TRBV6-5	CASRETGSSGNTIYF	TGTGCCAGCAGAGAAACAGGGAGCTCTGGAAACACCATATATTTT
.	.	TRBJ2-7	TRBV5-5	CASSFPGIYEQYF	TGTGCCAGCAGCTTCCCGGGGATCTACGAGCAGTACTTC
.	.	TRBJ2-1	TRBV29-1	CSVEARTVSYNEQFF	TGCAGCGTTGAAGCACGGACAGTCTCCTACAATGAGCAGTTCTTC